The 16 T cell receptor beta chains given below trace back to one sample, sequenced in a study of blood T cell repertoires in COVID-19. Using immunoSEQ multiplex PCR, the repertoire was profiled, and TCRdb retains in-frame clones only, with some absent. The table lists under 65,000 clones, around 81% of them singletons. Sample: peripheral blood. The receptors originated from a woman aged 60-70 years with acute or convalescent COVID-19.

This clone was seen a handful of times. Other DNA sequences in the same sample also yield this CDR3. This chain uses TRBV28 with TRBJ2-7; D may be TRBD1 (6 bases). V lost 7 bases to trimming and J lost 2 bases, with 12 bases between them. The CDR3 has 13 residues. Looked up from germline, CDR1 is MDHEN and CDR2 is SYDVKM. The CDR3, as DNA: TGTGCCAGCAATGGGACACCAACCTACGAGCAGTACTTC. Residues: CASNGTPTYEQYF. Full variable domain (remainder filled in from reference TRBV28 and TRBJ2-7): DVKVTQSSRYLVKRTGEKVFLECVQDMDHENMFWYRQDPGLGLRLIYFSYDVKMKEKGDIPEGYSVSREKKERFSLILESASTNQTSMYLCASNGTPTYEQYFGPGTRLTVT.

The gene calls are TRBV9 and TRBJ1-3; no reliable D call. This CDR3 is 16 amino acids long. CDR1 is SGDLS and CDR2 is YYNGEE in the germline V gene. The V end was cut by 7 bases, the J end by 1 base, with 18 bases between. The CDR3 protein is CASGPRTRESGNTIYF. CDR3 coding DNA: TGTGCCAGCGGACCAAGAACTAGAGAATCTGGAAACACCATATATTTT.

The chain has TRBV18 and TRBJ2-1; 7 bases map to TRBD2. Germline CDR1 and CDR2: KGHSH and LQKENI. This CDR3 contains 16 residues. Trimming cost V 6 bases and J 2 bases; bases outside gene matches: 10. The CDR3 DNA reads TGTGCCAGCTCCCGGCGTGGGGGGGAGACCTACAATGAGCAGTTCTTC. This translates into CASSRRGGETYNEQFF. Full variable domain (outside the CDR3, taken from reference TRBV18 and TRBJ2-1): NAGVMQNPRHLVRRRGQEARLRCSPMKGHSHVYWYRQLPEEGLKFMVYLQKENIIDESGMPKERFSAEFPKEGPSILRIQQVVRGDSAAYFCASSRRGGETYNEQFFGPGTRLTVL.

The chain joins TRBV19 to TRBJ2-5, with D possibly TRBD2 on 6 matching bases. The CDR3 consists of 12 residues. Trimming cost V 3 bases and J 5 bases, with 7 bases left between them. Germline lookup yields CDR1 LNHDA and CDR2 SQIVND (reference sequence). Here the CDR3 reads CASSIGGETQYF. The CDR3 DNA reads TGTGCCAGTAGTATTGGGGGGGAGACCCAGTACTTC.

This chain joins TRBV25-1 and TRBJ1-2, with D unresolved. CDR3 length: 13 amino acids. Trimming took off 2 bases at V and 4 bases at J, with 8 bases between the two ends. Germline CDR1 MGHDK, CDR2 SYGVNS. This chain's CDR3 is CASSEAGFYGYTF. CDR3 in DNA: TGTGCCAGCAGTGAAGCAGGATTCTATGGCTACACCTTC.

The CDR3 sequence is CASSYSTGAYGYTF. The CDR3 bases are TGTGCCAGCAGTTACTCGACAGGGGCCTATGGCTACACCTTC. The rearrangement links TRBV6-5 to TRBJ1-2, with 8 bases fitting TRBD1. The J segment lost 4 bases and the V segment lost 0 bases, leaving 1 base of the junction unmatched. This CDR3 region has 14 residues. Germline V lookup: CDR1 MNHEY, CDR2 SVGAGI.

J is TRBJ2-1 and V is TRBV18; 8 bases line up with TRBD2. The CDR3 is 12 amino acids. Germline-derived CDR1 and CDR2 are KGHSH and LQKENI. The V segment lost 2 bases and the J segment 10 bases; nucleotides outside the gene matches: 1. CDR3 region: CASSPKREEQFF. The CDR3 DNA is TGTGCCAGCTCACCAAAGCGGGAGGAGCAGTTCTTC.

The CDR3 DNA is TGCGCCAGCAGCGAATCCACAGGGAACAATTCACCCCTCCACTTT. Protein: CASSESTGNNSPLHF. This rearrangement joins TRBV5-1 to TRBJ1-6; TRBD1 might be the D (6 bases). Germline-derived CDR1 and CDR2 are SGHRS and YFSETQ. The ends were cut back, 4 bases at V and 7 bases at J, with 15 bases in the middle. The CDR3 contains 15 residues.

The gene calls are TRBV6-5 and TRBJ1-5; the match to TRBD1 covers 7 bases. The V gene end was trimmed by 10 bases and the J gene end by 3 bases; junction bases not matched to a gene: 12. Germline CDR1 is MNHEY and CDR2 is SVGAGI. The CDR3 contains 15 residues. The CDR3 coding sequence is TGTGCCACCCAACGACAGGGCTCTGCCAATCAGCCCCAGCATTTT. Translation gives CATQRQGSANQPQHF.

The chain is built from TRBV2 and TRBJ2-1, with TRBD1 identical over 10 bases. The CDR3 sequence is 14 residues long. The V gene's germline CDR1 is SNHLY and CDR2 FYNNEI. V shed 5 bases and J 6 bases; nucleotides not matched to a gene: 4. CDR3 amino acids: CASSRTGGINEQFF. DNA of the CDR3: TGTGCCAGCAGTAGGACAGGGGGGATCAATGAGCAGTTCTTC.

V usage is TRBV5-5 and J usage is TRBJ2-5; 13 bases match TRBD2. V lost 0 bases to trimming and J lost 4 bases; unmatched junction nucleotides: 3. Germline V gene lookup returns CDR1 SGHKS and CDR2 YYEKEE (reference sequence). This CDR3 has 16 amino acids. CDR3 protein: CASSLARTSGRETQYF. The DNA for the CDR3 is TGTGCCAGCAGCTTGGCCCGGACTAGCGGGAGAGAGACCCAGTACTTC.

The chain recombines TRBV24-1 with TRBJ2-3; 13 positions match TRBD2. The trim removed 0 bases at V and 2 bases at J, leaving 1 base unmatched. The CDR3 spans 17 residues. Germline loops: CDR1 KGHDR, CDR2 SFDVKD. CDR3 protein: CATSDLTSGRATDTQYF. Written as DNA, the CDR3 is TGTGCCACCAGTGATTTGACTAGCGGGAGGGCCACAGATACGCAGTATTTT.

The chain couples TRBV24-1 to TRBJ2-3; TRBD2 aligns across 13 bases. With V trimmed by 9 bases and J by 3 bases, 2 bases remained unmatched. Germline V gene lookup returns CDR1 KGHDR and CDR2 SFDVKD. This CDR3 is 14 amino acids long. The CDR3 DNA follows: TGTGCCACCGAGACTAGCGGGGGGACAGATACGCAGTATTTT. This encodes CATETSGGTDTQYF.

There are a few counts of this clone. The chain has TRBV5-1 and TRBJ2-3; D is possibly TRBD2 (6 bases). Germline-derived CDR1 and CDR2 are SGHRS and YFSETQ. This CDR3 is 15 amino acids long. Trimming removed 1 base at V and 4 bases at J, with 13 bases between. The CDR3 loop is CASSLSGDPSDTQYF. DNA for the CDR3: TGCGCCAGCAGCTTGTCGGGGGACCCCTCAGATACGCAGTATTTT.

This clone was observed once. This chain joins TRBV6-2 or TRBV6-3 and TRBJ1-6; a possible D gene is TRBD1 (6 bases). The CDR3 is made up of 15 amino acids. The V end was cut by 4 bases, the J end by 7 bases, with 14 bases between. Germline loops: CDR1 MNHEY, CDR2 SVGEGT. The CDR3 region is CASSSSGTPNSPLHF. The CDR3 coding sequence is TGTGCCAGCAGTTCCTCCGGGACACCCAATTCACCCCTCCACTTT.

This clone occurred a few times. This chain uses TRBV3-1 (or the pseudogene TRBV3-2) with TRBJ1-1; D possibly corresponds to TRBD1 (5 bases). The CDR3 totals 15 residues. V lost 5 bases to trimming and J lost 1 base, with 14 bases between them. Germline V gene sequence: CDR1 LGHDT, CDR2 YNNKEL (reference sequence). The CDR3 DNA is TGTGCCAGCAGCTCCCTTGACGGACAGAACACTGAAGCTTTCTTT. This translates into CASSSLDGQNTEAFF.